The 27 T cell receptor beta chains below come from one sample, sequenced in a study of blood T cell repertoires in COVID-19. Clones were sequenced by immunoSEQ multiplex PCR, and TCRdb holds only the in-frame ones, with some missing. The sample gives some 400,000 clones, around 87% of which show up once; around 9.3% is in the top ten. Sequences were obtained from peripheral blood. The receptors were sampled from a woman younger than 45 with COVID-19, enrolled during active disease.

The chain uses TRBV19 and TRBJ1-1; maybe TRBD1 (6 bases). In germline, CDR1 is LNHDA, CDR2 SQIVND (reference sequence). Trimming took 6 bases from V and 1 from J, leaving 9 bases between them. The CDR3 loop spans 13 amino acids. The CDR3 here is CASSGQPNTEAFF. CDR3 bases: TGTGCCAGTAGCGGACAGCCGAACACTGAAGCTTTCTTT.

The rearrangement uses TRBV5-1 and TRBJ1-1; tentatively, D is TRBD1 (5 bases). This CDR3 is 14 amino acids long. Germline lookup yields CDR1 SGHRS and CDR2 YFSETQ. Trimming left V 5 bases short and J 0 bases short, with 11 bases between. The CDR3 spells CASSQGSMNTEAFF. CDR3 DNA sequence: TGCGCCAGCAGTCAGGGATCGATGAACACTGAAGCTTTCTTT. The entire variable domain, with the rest obtained from reference TRBV5-1 and TRBJ1-1, is as follows: KAGVTQTPRYLIKTRGQQVTLSCSPISGHRSVSWYQQTPGQGLQFLFEYFSETQRNKGNFPGRFSGRQFSNSRSEMNVSTLELGDSALYLCASSQGSMNTEAFFGQGTRLTVV.

In this sample, this clone turned up a few times. V usage is TRBV2 and J usage is TRBJ2-2; TRBD1 matches 9 bases. V was pared by 5 bases and J by 3 bases, with 7 bases of the junction left unmatched. The CDR3 covers 16 residues. Germline V lookup: CDR1 SNHLY, CDR2 FYNNEI. The CDR3 sequence: CASSTGTGRDTGELFF. The CDR3, as DNA: TGTGCCAGCAGTACCGGGACAGGGAGAGACACCGGGGAGCTGTTTTTT.

The chain is built from TRBV7-2 and TRBJ2-1; possible D gene TRBD2, 5 bases. The V and J ends lost 0 bases and 4 bases respectively, with 10 bases between them. There are 15 residues in the CDR3. Germline lookup yields CDR1 SGHTA and CDR2 FQGNSA. The CDR3 DNA follows: TGTGCCAGCAGCTTAGCGGGAGACCCTTACAATGAGCAGTTCTTC. Protein sequence: CASSLAGDPYNEQFF.

The V and J genes are TRBV5-1 and TRBJ1-5; D unresolved. Trimming cost V 2 bases and J 6 bases, with 9 bases left between them. Germline V CDR1 and CDR2: SGHRS, YFSETQ. The CDR3 is 13 amino acids. In DNA form, the CDR3 reads TGCGCCAGCAGCTTACGGGAGGGTCAGCCCCAGCATTTT. It specifies CASSLREGQPQHF.

The V and J genes are TRBV28 and TRBJ2-1; 9 nucleotides align to TRBD2. The CDR3 sequence is 19 residues long. Trimming cost V 4 bases and J 3 bases; bases outside gene matches: 16. The germline V gene encodes CDR1 MDHEN and CDR2 SYDVKM. CDR3 nucleotide sequence: TGTGCCAGCAGTTACCCCCCCCCAATAGCGGGAGCCCGCTACAATGAGCAGTTCTTC. Protein sequence: CASSYPPPIAGARYNEQFF.

The CDR3 here is CASSPTSSYNEQFF. CDR3 in DNA: TGTGCCAGCAGTCCGACATCCTCCTACAATGAGCAGTTCTTC. The chain has TRBV6-5 and TRBJ2-1; D unresolved. CDR1 is MNHEY and CDR2 is SVGAGI in the germline V gene. V was trimmed by 5 bases and J by 0 bases, leaving 8 bases between them. The CDR3 is made up of 14 amino acids.

Only one count was recorded for this clone. CDR3 sequence: CAWSSGSSYNEQFF. CDR3 coding DNA: TGTGCCTGGAGTTCGGGGAGCTCCTACAATGAGCAGTTCTTC. The rearrangement links TRBV30 to TRBJ2-1; D may be TRBD2 (5 bases). The length of the CDR3 is 14 residues. Trimming stripped 2 bases from V and 0 bases from J, with 8 bases between. Germline CDR1 reads GTSNPN; CDR2 reads SVGIG (reference sequence).

CDR3 in amino acids: CASSFLSGSYEQYF. The DNA of the CDR3 is TGTGCCAGCAGTTTCCTTAGCGGGAGCTACGAGCAGTACTTC. The chain couples TRBV6-2 or TRBV6-3 to TRBJ2-7; TRBD2 matches at 9 bases. CDR1 is MNHEY, CDR2 SVGEGT, per germline. The CDR3 covers 14 residues. Trimming cost V 4 bases and J 3 bases; bases outside gene matches: 4.

V gene TRBV7-8 combines with J gene TRBJ2-5; a possible D gene is TRBD1 (6 bases). The V gene lost 5 bases and the J gene lost 5 bases, with 15 bases spanning the gap. Germline CDR1 SGHVS, CDR2 FQNEAQ. This CDR3 region has 14 residues. The CDR3 DNA reads TGTGCCAGCAGCCCTGGACCGAGGGGGGAGACCCAGTACTTC. Protein sequence: CASSPGPRGETQYF.

The CDR3 region is CAISESDSRNEKLFF. CDR3 DNA: TGTGCCATCAGTGAGTCCGACAGCCGTAATGAAAAACTGTTTTTT. The V gene is TRBV10-3, the J gene TRBJ1-4; TRBD1 is a possible D gene (5 bases). This CDR3 spans 15 amino acids. Germline CDR1 is ENHRY and CDR2 is SYGVKD. Trimming stripped 0 bases from V and 4 bases from J, with 9 bases between.

The chain has TRBV5-1 and TRBJ2-3, with TRBD2 matching over 9 bases. V lost 0 bases and J lost 2; bases outside the gene matches: 4. This CDR3 comprises 16 residues. The germline gives CDR1 SGHRS, CDR2 YFSETQ. CDR3 DNA sequence: TGCGCCAGCAGCTTGGGCGCTAGCGGGATCACAGATACGCAGTATTTT. It is translated as CASSLGASGITDTQYF.

The rearrangement joins TRBV7-8 to TRBJ1-5; 7 bases map to TRBD1. Looked up from germline, CDR1 is SGHVS and CDR2 is FQNEAQ. This CDR3 spans 19 amino acids. After removal of 3 bases from V and 0 bases from J, the junction contained 14 bases not matched to a gene. The DNA for the CDR3 is TGTGCCAGCAGCTTCGGGTCCTCAGGGGGGATGGGTAGCAATCAGCCCCAGCATTTT. This encodes CASSFGSSGGMGSNQPQHF.

V gene TRBV5-1 combines with J gene TRBJ2-1; 11 nucleotides align to TRBD2. CDR3 length: 18 amino acids. After removal of 4 bases from V and 1 base from J, the junction contained 10 bases not matched to a gene. Germline CDR1 and CDR2: SGHRS and YFSETQ. CDR3 region: CASSQTSGMERSYNEQFF. The CDR3, as DNA: TGCGCCAGCAGCCAGACTAGCGGGATGGAGAGGTCCTACAATGAGCAGTTCTTC.

V gene TRBV11-2 combines with J gene TRBJ1-3, with D hard to call. CDR3 size: 15 residues. V was shortened by 1 base and J by 4 bases, with 11 bases between the two germline ends. Germline loops: CDR1 SGHAT, CDR2 FQNNGV. In DNA, the CDR3 is TGTGCCAGCAGCTTAGTGGGAGTGAGGGGAAACACCATATATTTT. Translating it yields CASSLVGVRGNTIYF.

The chain joins TRBV7-2 to TRBJ1-5, with TRBD1 as a possible D gene (5 bases). The CDR3 is made up of 15 amino acids. Germline V gene data show CDR1 as SGHTA and CDR2 as FQGNSA. The V end lost 5 bases, the J end lost 7 bases, and 18 bases lay between the germline ends. Written as DNA, the CDR3 is TGTGCCAGCAGCCCGGGCGGGGGGGTCAGCCAGCCCCAGCATTTT. Translation: CASSPGGGVSQPQHF.

This chain joins TRBV19 and TRBJ1-5; TRBD1 might be the D (5 bases). Trimming pared 5 bases from V and 0 bases from J, leaving 14 bases between. Germline V gene data show CDR1 as LNHDA and CDR2 as SQIVND (reference sequence). The CDR3 spans 16 residues. CDR3 nucleotides: TGTGCCAGTAGTCCCTTGGGGACTAATAGCAATCAGCCCCAGCATTTT. Amino acid sequence: CASSPLGTNSNQPQHF.

The chain combines TRBV19 with TRBJ2-3, with D tentatively TRBD2 (6 bases). V was clipped by 5 bases and J by 3 bases, with 12 bases between them. Germline CDR1 and CDR2: LNHDA and SQIVND (reference sequence). The CDR3 length is 14 residues. The CDR3: CASSGGTWTDTQYF. The CDR3 nucleotides are TGTGCCAGTAGTGGCGGGACCTGGACAGATACGCAGTATTTT.

This rearrangement joins TRBV24-1 to TRBJ2-1, with 9 bases matching TRBD2. The CDR3 runs 19 residues. The J segment lost 9 bases and the V segment lost 4 bases, leaving 21 bases of the junction unmatched. Germline CDR1 reads KGHDR; CDR2 reads SFDVKD. CDR3 in DNA: TGTGCCACCAGTGACTCTTGGGGGGTAGCGGGAGTTGGCGCGGGTGAGCAGTTCTTC. It translates to CATSDSWGVAGVGAGEQFF.

V gene TRBV18 combines with J gene TRBJ1-6, with a possible D match to TRBD1 (5 bases). Trimming left V 1 base short and J 5 bases short, with 15 bases between. Looked up from germline, CDR1 is KGHSH and CDR2 is LQKENI. The CDR3 spans 17 residues. CDR3 coding DNA: TGTGCCAGCTCACCACTGGCGACTCGGGGGGATAATTCACCCCTCCACTTT. Translating it yields CASSPLATRGDNSPLHF.

A few counts support this clone. The J gene is TRBJ1-2, the V gene TRBV5-6; TRBD1 matches 8 bases. CDR3 length: 17 residues. The germline gives CDR1 SGHDT, CDR2 YYEEEE. The V and J ends lost 4 bases and 5 bases, in that order; junction bases with no gene match: 16. The CDR3 coding sequence is TGTGCCAGCAGCACTCGACAGGGGAGGGTGGGTCCTTATGGCTACACCTTC. It yields the protein CASSTRQGRVGPYGYTF.

This clone showed up just a few times. V is TRBV30 and J is TRBJ1-4; D might be TRBD1 (5 bases). V gave up 0 bases and J gave up 8 bases, with 7 bases separating them. The CDR3 spans 12 residues. Germline values: CDR1 GTSNPN, CDR2 SVGIG (reference sequence). CDR3 amino acids: CAWSVRGEKLFF. In nucleotides, the CDR3 is TGTGCCTGGAGTGTTCGGGGGGAAAAACTGTTTTTT.

The chain has TRBV15 and TRBJ2-7, with D possibly being TRBD1 (5 bases). V shed 1 base and J shed 0 bases, with 10 bases lying between them. The CDR3 contains 15 residues. Per germline, CDR1 LNHNV and CDR2 YYDKDF (reference sequence). The CDR3 DNA follows: TGTGCCACCAGCAGAGGATCAGGGCTCTCCTACGAGCAGTACTTC. Translated, it gives CATSRGSGLSYEQYF.

The chain recombines TRBV11-2 with TRBJ2-2, with TRBD2 as a possible D gene (6 bases). The CDR3 totals 15 residues. Trimming cost V 3 bases and J 1 base, with 9 bases left between them. Germline assignment: CDR1 SGHAT and CDR2 FQNNGV. The CDR3 loop is CASSFKGGNTGELFF. The CDR3 DNA reads TGTGCCAGCAGCTTTAAGGGAGGGAACACCGGGGAGCTGTTTTTT.

V gene TRBV19 combines with J gene TRBJ2-7, with 9 bases lining up with TRBD2. CDR1 and CDR2 (germline): LNHDA, SQIVND (reference sequence). J was trimmed by 7 bases and V by 0 bases; bases with no gene match: 7. The CDR3 spans 15 residues. CDR3 coding DNA: TGTGCCAGTAGTATAGACCGGGGACTAGCTTTGGAGCAGTACTTC. Encoded protein: CASSIDRGLALEQYF.

V is TRBV5-6 and J is TRBJ2-4; 9 bases align to TRBD2. The CDR3 is made up of 16 amino acids. V lost 1 base, J lost 5 bases, and 7 bases stayed unmatched. Germline V gives CDR1 SGHDT, CDR2 YYEEEE. The CDR3 DNA follows: TGTGCCAGCAGCTTGATTAGCGGGAGTGGGCAAAACATTCAGTACTTC. Translating gives CASSLISGSGQNIQYF.

The sample holds a few counts of this clone. V gene TRBV2 combines with J gene TRBJ2-7; no clear D gene. The germline CDR1 and CDR2 sequences are SNHLY and FYNNEI. V gave up 3 bases and J gave up 5 bases, with 5 bases separating them. This CDR3 is built from 11 residues. The CDR3 DNA reads TGTGCCAGCAGTGACCCGGACGAGCAGTACTTC. Translating it yields CASSDPDEQYF.